This TCR beta chain was recovered during a study of blood T cell repertoires in COVID-19. Study context: PBMCs, B-cell-depleted T cells, or T cells were the source of the cDNA or gDNA that made up the material.

Produced via immunoSEQ multiplex PCR; TCRdb's table is partial and in-frame only. The repertoire holds 100,000 to 110,000 clones, with 85% to 90% as singletons. V dropped 8 bases and J dropped 6; count of bases not matched to a gene: 9. The germline V gene encodes CDR1 MNHNY and CDR2 SVGAGI (reference sequence). This CDR3 is built from 14 residues. The chain has TRBV6-6 and TRBJ1-5; 8 bases fit TRBD1. This clonotype was sampled from a human donor in a cohort sampled during active COVID-19. Sequenced: peripheral blood. The CDR3 coding sequence is TGTGCCAGCCGACAGGGGAACGGCGCTCAGCCCCAGCATTTT. It yields the protein CASRQGNGAQPQHF.